This T cell receptor (beta chain) was found in a study of cytomegalovirus exposure and HLA in healthy donors. Findings of the study overall: Available immune exposure information covered CMV serostatus only. Most subjects had HLA-A and HLA-B alleles reportedly predicted accurately by TCR beta sequences.

Researchers ran the PCR with 60 Vbeta and 13 Jbeta primers. TCRdb's copy holds only in-frame clones and misses some; the assay was immunoSEQ multiplex PCR. Its listing shows roughly 190,000 clones. This CDR3 is built from 15 residues. Germline CDR1 MNHEY, CDR2 SMNVEV (reference sequence). With 8 bases clipped from V and 10 bases from J, the junction kept 15 bases outside the gene matches. Although they were nominally healthy when sampled, donors likely had unrecorded immune exposures. Details on this clone: The antigen is undetermined.

The sequence was collected from a woman aged 18-29 years in good health and CMV-seropositive. Sequencing input: PBMCs. This chain joins TRBV27 and TRBJ2-1; 9 nucleotides align to TRBD2. CDR3: CASRPSASGTREQFF. The DNA of the CDR3 is TGTGCCAGCCGTCCGAGTGCTAGCGGGACCCGCGAGCAGTTCTTC.